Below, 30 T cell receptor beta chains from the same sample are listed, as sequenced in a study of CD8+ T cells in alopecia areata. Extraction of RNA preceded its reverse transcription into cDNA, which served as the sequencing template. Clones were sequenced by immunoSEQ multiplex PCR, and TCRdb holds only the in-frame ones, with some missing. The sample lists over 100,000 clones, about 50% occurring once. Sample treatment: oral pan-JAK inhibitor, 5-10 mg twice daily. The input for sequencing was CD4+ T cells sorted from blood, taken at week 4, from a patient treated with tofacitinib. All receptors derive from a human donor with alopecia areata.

The CDR3 sequence is CASSLAGGSYNEQFF. The CDR3 DNA reads TGTGCCAGCAGCTTAGCGGGAGGATCCTACAATGAGCAGTTCTTC. The chain combines TRBV11-2 with TRBJ2-1, with 7 nucleotides matching TRBD2. Germline V CDR1 and CDR2: SGHAT, FQNNGV. The V segment lost 1 base and the J segment 1 base; nucleotides outside the gene matches: 1. CDR3 length: 15 amino acids.

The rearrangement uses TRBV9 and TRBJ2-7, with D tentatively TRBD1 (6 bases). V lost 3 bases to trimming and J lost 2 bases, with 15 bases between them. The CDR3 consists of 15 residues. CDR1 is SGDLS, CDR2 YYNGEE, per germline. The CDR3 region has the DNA TGTGCCAGCAGCGCGGGACATTCTCCCACCTACGAGCAGTACTTC. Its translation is CASSAGHSPTYEQYF.

The DNA for the CDR3 is TGTGCCAGCAGTTACTCCGGGCAGGGAAGTAACGAGCAGTACTTC. This sequence encodes CASSYSGQGSNEQYF. The chain combines TRBV6-5 with TRBJ2-7; TRBD1 is a possible D gene (5 bases). V lost 0 bases, J lost 5 bases, and 14 bases lay in between. The CDR3 contains 15 residues. The V gene's germline CDR1 is MNHEY and CDR2 SVGAGI.

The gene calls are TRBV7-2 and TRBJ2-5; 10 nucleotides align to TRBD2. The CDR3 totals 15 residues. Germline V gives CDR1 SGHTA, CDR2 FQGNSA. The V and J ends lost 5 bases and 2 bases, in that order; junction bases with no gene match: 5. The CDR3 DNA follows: TGTGCCAGCAGCCGAGCGGGGGGGAATCAAGAGACCCAGTACTTC. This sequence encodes CASSRAGGNQETQYF.

The DNA for the CDR3 is TGCAGCACCCGACAGGGGACGGCGGGGGAGCTGTTTTTT. Residues: CSTRQGTAGELFF. The V and J genes are TRBV29-1 and TRBJ2-2; 8 bases are shared with TRBD1. The J segment lost 8 bases and the V segment lost 8 bases, leaving 10 bases of the junction unmatched. Germline CDR1 and CDR2: SQVTM and ANQGSEA. This CDR3 spans 13 amino acids.

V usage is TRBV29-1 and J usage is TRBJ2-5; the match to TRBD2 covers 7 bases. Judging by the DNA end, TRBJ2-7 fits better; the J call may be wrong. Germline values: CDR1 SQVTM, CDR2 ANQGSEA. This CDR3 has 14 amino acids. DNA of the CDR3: TGCAGCGTTACCGCGCACGGCGGGAGTTACGAGCAGTACTTC. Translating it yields CSVTAHGGSYEQYF.

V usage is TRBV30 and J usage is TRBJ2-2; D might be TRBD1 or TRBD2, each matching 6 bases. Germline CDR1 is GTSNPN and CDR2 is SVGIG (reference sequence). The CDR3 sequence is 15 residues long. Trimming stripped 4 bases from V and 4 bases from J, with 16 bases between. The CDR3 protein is CAWKIWGASTGELFF. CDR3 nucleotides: TGTGCCTGGAAAATCTGGGGGGCGAGCACCGGGGAGCTGTTTTTT.

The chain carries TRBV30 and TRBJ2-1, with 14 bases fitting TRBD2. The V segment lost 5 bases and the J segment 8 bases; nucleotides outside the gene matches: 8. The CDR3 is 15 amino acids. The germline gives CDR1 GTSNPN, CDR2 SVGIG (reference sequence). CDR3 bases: TGTGCCTGGGCCTCGACTAGCGGGAGGGCCGATGAGCAGTTCTTC. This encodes CAWASTSGRADEQFF.

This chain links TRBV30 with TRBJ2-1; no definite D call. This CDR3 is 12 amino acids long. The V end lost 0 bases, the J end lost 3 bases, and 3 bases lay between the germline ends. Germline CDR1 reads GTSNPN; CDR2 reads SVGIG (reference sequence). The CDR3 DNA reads TGTGCCTGGAGTGTAATCTACAATGAGCAGTTCTTC. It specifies CAWSVIYNEQFF.

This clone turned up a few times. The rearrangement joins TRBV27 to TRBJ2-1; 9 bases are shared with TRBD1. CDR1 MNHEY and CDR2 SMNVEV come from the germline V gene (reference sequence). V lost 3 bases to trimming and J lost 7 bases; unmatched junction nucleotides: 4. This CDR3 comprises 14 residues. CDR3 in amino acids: CASSLEDRGNEQFF. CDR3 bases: TGTGCCAGCAGTTTGGAAGACAGGGGGAATGAGCAGTTCTTC.

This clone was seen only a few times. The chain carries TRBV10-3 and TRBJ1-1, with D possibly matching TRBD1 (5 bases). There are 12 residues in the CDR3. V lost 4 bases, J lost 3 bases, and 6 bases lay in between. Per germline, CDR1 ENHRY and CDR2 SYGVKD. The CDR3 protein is CAISVGDTEAFF. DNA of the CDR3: TGTGCCATCAGTGTAGGGGACACTGAAGCTTTCTTT.

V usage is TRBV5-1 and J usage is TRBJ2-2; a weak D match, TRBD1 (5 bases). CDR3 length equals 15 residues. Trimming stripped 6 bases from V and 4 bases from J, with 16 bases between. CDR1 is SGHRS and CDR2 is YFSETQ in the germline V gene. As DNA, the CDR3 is TGCGCCAGCACCCAAAACGCAGGGCCCACCGGGGAGCTGTTTTTT. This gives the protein CASTQNAGPTGELFF.

CDR3 amino acids: CAISPGQGGETQYF. Written as DNA, the CDR3 is TGTGCCATCAGTCCAGGACAGGGGGGCGAGACCCAGTACTTC. This sequence joins TRBV10-3 and TRBJ2-5; TRBD1 agrees at 10 bases. CDR3 length equals 14 residues. In germline, CDR1 is ENHRY, CDR2 SYGVKD. Trimming cost V 5 bases and J 5 bases; bases outside gene matches: 5.

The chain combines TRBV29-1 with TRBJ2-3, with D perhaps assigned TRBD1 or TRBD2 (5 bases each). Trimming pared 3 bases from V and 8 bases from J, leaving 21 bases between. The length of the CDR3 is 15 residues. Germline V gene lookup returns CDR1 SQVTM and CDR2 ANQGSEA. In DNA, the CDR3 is TGCAGCGTTGACCTTGGGACCGAGGGGCGTTTTACGCAGTATTTT. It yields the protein CSVDLGTEGRFTQYF.

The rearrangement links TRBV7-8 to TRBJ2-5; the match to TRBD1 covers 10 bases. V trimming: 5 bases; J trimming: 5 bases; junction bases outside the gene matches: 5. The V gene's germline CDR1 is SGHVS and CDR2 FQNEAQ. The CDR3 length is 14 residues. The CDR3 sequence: CASSIGTGVETQYF. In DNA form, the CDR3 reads TGTGCCAGCAGCATCGGGACAGGGGTGGAGACCCAGTACTTC.

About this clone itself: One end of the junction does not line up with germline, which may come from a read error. The CDR3 is CSELTHAGLVLF. The DNA of the CDR3 is TGCAGCGAGCTCACCCACGCCGGACTCGTACTCTTC. The V and J genes are TRBV29-1 and TRBJ2-1; possible D gene TRBD2, 5 bases. The CDR3 length is 12 residues. Germline loops: CDR1 SQVTM, CDR2 ANQGSEA.

The CDR3 region is CASSLEQGVTDTQYF. The DNA for the CDR3 is TGTGCCAGCAGCTTAGAGCAGGGGGTCACAGATACGCAGTATTTT. The chain links TRBV7-9 to TRBJ2-3, with 7 nucleotides matching TRBD1. Per germline, CDR1 SEHNR and CDR2 FQNEAQ (reference sequence). This CDR3 contains 15 residues. After removal of 1 base from V and 2 bases from J, the junction contained 3 bases not matched to a gene. The full variable domain, with the rest looked up from reference TRBV7-9 and TRBJ2-3, is DTGVSQNPRHKITKRGQNVTFRCDPISEHNRLYWYRQTLGQGPEFLTYFQNEAQLEKSRLLSDRFSAERPKGSFSTLEIQRTEQGDSAMYLCASSLEQGVTDTQYFGPGTRLTVL.

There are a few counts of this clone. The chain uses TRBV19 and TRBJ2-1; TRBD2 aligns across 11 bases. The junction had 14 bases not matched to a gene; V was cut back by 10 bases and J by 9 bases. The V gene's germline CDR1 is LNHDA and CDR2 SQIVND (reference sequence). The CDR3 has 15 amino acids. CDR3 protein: CATKPGDSGRVEQFF. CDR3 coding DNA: TGTGCCACCAAGCCCGGGGATAGCGGGAGGGTTGAGCAGTTCTTC.

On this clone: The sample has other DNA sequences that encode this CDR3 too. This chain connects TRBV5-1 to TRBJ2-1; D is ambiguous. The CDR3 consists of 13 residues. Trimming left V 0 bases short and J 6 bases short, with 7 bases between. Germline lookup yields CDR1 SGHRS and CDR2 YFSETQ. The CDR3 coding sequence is TGCGCCAGCAGCTTGGGCTCGAGCAATGAGCAGTTCTTC. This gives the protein CASSLGSSNEQFF.

This CDR3 is CSVVHSGNPTDTQYF. CDR3 in DNA: TGCAGCGTTGTTCATAGCGGCAATCCCACAGATACGCAGTATTTT. This chain joins TRBV29-1 and TRBJ2-3, with D perhaps matching TRBD2 (6 bases). The CDR3 contains 15 residues. Deletions cut 4 bases from V and 2 bases from J, with 16 bases between. Germline CDR1 reads SQVTM; CDR2 reads ANQGSEA.

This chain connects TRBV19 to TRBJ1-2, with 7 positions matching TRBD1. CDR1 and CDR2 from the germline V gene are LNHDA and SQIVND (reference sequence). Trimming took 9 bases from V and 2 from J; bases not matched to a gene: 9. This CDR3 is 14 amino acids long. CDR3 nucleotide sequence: TGTGCCAGCAGGACAGGAACTTCGAACTATGGCTACACCTTC. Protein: CASRTGTSNYGYTF. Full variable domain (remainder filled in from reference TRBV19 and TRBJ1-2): DGGITQSPKYLFRKEGQNVTLSCEQNLNHDAMYWYRQDPGQGLRLIYYSQIVNDFQKGDIAEGYSVSREKKESFPLTVTSAQKNPTAFYLCASRTGTSNYGYTFGSGTRLTVV.

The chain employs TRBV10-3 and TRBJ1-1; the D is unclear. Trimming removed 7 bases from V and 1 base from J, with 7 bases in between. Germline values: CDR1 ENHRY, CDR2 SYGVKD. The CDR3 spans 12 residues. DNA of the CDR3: TGTGCCATCACGGGAGAGAACACTGAAGCTTTCTTT. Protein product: CAITGENTEAFF.

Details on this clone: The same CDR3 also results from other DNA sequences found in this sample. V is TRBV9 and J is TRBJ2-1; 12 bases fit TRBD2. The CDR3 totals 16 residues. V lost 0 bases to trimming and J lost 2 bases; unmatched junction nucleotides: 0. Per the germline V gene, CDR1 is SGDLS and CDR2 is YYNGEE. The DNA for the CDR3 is TGTGCCAGCAGCGTAGGACTAGCGGGAGCCTACAATGAGCAGTTCTTC. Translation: CASSVGLAGAYNEQFF.

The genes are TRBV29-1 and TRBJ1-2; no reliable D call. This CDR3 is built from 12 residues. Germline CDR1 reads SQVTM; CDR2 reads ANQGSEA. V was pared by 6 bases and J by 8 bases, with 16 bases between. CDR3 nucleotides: TGCAGCGTAGCCTATGCCTCCGCGGGCTACACCTTC. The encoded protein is CSVAYASAGYTF.

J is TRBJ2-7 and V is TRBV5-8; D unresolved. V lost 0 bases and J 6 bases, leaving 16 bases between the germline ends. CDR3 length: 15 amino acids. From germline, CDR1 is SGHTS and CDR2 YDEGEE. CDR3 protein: CASSLGGGYPSEQYF. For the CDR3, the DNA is TGTGCCAGCAGCTTGGGAGGTGGCTACCCATCCGAGCAGTACTTC.

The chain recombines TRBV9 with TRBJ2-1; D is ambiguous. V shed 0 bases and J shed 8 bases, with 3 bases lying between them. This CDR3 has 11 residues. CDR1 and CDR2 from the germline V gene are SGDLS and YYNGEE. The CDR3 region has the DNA TGTGCCAGCAGCGTAGGGGATGAGCAGTTCTTC. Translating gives CASSVGDEQFF. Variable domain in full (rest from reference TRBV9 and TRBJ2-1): DSGVTQTPKHLITATGQRVTLRCSPRSGDLSVYWYQQSLDQGLQFLIQYYNGEERAKGNILERFSAQQFPDLHSELNLSSLELGDSALYFCASSVGDEQFFGPGTRLTVL.

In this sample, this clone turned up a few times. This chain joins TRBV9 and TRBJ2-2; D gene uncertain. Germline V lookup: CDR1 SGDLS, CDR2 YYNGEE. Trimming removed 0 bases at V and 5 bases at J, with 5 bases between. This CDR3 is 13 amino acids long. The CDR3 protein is CASSVVRTGELFF. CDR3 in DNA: TGTGCCAGCAGCGTAGTGAGGACCGGGGAGCTGTTTTTT.

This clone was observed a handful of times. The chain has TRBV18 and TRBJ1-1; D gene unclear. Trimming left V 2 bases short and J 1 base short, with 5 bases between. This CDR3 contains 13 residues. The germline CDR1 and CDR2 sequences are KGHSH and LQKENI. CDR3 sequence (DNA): TGTGCCAGCTCACCAGGAGGGAACACTGAAGCTTTCTTT. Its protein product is CASSPGGNTEAFF.

CDR3: CASSPGTGAHRDTQYF. DNA of the CDR3: TGTGCCAGCTCACCGGGGACAGGGGCTCACAGAGATACGCAGTATTTT. V is TRBV18 and J is TRBJ2-3, with 10 positions matching TRBD1. Germline-derived CDR1 and CDR2 are KGHSH and LQKENI. V lost 3 bases and J lost 5; bases outside the gene matches: 8. CDR3 size: 16 residues.

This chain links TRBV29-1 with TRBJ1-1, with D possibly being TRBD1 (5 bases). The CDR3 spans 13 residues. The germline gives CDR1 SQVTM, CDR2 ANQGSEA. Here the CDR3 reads CTGAEGTNTEAFF. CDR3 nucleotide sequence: TGCACCGGGGCGGAGGGGACGAACACTGAAGCTTTCTTT. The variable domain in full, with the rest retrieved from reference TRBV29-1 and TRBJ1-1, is SAVISQKPSRDICQRGTSLTIQCQVDSQVTMMFWYRQQPGQSLTLIATANQGSEATYESGFVIDKFPISRPNLTFSTLTVSNMSPEDSSIYLCTGAEGTNTEAFFGQGTRLTVV.